Listed below are T cell receptor beta chains from one sample, sequenced in a study of blood T cell repertoires in COVID-19. Profiled with immunoSEQ multiplex PCR; TCRdb holds only in-frame clones, not every one. Counted here are tens of thousands of clones, 76% occurring once; the ten biggest clones make up roughly 7.9%. Material for sequencing was peripheral blood. Source of these receptors: a man between 65 and 85 years old with active or convalescent COVID-19. The CDR3 runs from the conserved cysteine through the conserved F or W. Each record gives: V gene, clone size, J gene, D gene, CDR3 protein, CDR3 DNA. D genes are given only for firm matches. Part of the rows lack a size; the others show once, few, many or a class for expanded clones.

V: TRBV2
size: once
J: TRBJ2-1
D: NA
CDR3: CASSENREQFF
DNA: TGTGCCAGCAGTGAAAACAGAGAGCAGTTCTTC

V: TRBV2
size: NA
J: TRBJ1-5
D: NA
CDR3: CASSQRGGGNQPQHF
DNA: TGTGCCAGCAGCCAACGCGGTGGCGGCAATCAGCCCCAGCATTTT

V: TRBV5-8
size: NA
J: TRBJ2-7
D: TRBD1
CDR3: CASSLFHGTESSYEQYF
DNA: TGTGCCAGCAGCTTATTCCACGGGACAGAGAGCTCCTACGAGCAGTACTTC

V: TRBV6-5
size: NA
J: TRBJ1-5
D: NA
CDR3: CASSTDRGSPQHF
DNA: TGTGCCAGCAGTACGGACAGAGGATCACCCCAGCATTTT

V: TRBV2
size: once
J: TRBJ2-2
D: NA
CDR3: CASSEALRGELFF
DNA: TGTGCCAGCAGTGAAGCCCTGAGGGGGGAGCTGTTTTTT

V: TRBV28
size: once
J: TRBJ2-2
D: TRBD1
CDR3: CASRQTGVTGELFF
DNA: TGTGCCAGCAGGCAGACAGGGGTCACCGGGGAGCTGTTTTTT

V: TRBV6-5
size: NA
J: TRBJ2-7
D: NA
CDR3: CASSYGGHLNEQYF
DNA: TGTGCCAGCAGTTACGGGGGACACCTGAACGAGCAGTACTTC

V: TRBV9
size: NA
J: TRBJ1-1
D: NA
CDR3: CASSSRVNTEAFF
DNA: TGTGCCAGCAGCTCCCGGGTTAACACTGAAGCTTTCTTT

V: TRBV4-1
size: NA
J: TRBJ2-2
D: NA
CDR3: CASSQVVVGELFF
DNA: TGCGCCAGCAGCCAAGTTGTCGTCGGGGAGCTGTTTTTT

V: TRBV29-1
size: NA
J: TRBJ2-7
D: TRBD1
CDR3: CSVEGVGTGSYEQYF
DNA: TGCAGCGTTGAAGGAGTCGGGACAGGGTCATACGAGCAGTACTTC

V: TRBV5-1
size: NA
J: TRBJ2-2
D: TRBD1
CDR3: CASSPATGGTGELFF
DNA: TGCGCCAGCAGCCCCGCCACAGGGGGCACCGGGGAGCTGTTTTTT

V: TRBV7-6
size: NA
J: TRBJ1-6
D: NA
CDR3: CASSQNQLVSNSPLHF
DNA: TGTGCCAGCAGCCAAAACCAATTAGTCTCCAATTCACCCCTCCACTTT

V: TRBV7-6
size: NA
J: TRBJ2-3
D: NA
CDR3: CASSPRGTLSDTQYF
DNA: TGTGCCAGCAGCCCACGGGGGACGCTCTCAGATACGCAGTATTTT

V: TRBV5-1
size: NA
J: TRBJ1-6
D: TRBD1
CDR3: CASRTGGSRVDSPLHF
DNA: TGCGCCAGCAGGACAGGGGGTTCGCGTGTGGATTCACCCCTCCACTTT

V: TRBV2
size: many
J: TRBJ1-2
D: NA
CDR3: CASSPLRTEGYGYTF
DNA: TGTGCCAGCAGTCCACTACGGACAGAGGGCTATGGCTACACCTTC

V: TRBV10-1
size: NA
J: TRBJ2-1
D: NA
CDR3: CASSGSRGTNNEQFF
DNA: TGCGCCAGCAGTGGCTCGAGGGGGACCAACAATGAGCAGTTCTTC

V: TRBV2
size: few
J: TRBJ1-2
D: NA
CDR3: CASRLDNNYGYTF
DNA: TGTGCCAGCAGACTGGACAATAACTATGGCTACACCTTC

V: TRBV6-5
size: NA
J: TRBJ2-7
D: NA
CDR3: CATTAGNTYEQYF
DNA: TGTGCCACCACTGCGGGGAATACCTACGAGCAGTACTTC

V: TRBV5-5
size: once
J: TRBJ1-5
D: TRBD1
CDR3: CASSFIGQGNQPQHF
DNA: TGTGCCAGCAGCTTCATCGGACAGGGGAATCAGCCCCAGCATTTT

V: TRBV28
size: NA
J: TRBJ1-1
D: NA
CDR3: CASQQGNEGRTEAFF
DNA: TGTGCCAGCCAACAGGGTAATGAGGGAAGGACTGAAGCTTTCTTT

V: TRBV30
size: few
J: TRBJ2-1
D: TRBD2
CDR3: CAWRRTSDLYNEQFF
DNA: TGTGCCTGGAGAAGGACTAGCGATCTCTACAATGAGCAGTTCTTC

V: TRBV24-1
size: NA
J: TRBJ2-3
D: TRBD2
CDR3: CATSGPSGGADTQYF
DNA: TGTGCCACCAGTGGTCCTAGCGGGGGGGCAGATACGCAGTATTTT

V: TRBV7-3
size: NA
J: TRBJ2-3
D: TRBD2
CDR3: CASSPGLAGGADTQYF
DNA: TGTGCCAGCAGCCCTGGACTAGCGGGGGGTGCAGATACGCAGTATTTT

V: TRBV6-6
size: NA
J: TRBJ1-5
D: TRBD1
CDR3: CASRGQVNQPQHF
DNA: TGTGCCAGCAGGGGACAGGTGAATCAGCCCCAGCATTTT

V: TRBV9
size: few
J: TRBJ2-7
D: NA
CDR3: CASSARDLAYEQYF
DNA: TGTGCCAGCAGCGCCCGGGACTTGGCCTACGAGCAGTACTTC

V: TRBV2
size: NA
J: TRBJ1-2
D: TRBD1
CDR3: CASRGQGEYGYTF
DNA: TGTGCCAGCAGGGGACAGGGGGAATATGGCTACACCTTC

V: TRBV7-9
size: NA
J: TRBJ2-2
D: TRBD1
CDR3: CASSPTGTGGTGELFF
DNA: TGTGCCAGCAGCCCTACCGGGACAGGGGGGACCGGGGAGCTGTTTTTT

V: TRBV7-2
size: NA
J: TRBJ2-7
D: TRBD2
CDR3: CASSLLLAGGDEQYF
DNA: TGTGCCAGCAGCTTACTTTTAGCGGGGGGTGACGAGCAGTACTTC

V: TRBV30
size: NA
J: TRBJ1-4
D: NA
CDR3: CAWSKGGNNEKLFF
DNA: TGTGCCTGGAGCAAAGGGGGTAATAATGAAAAACTGTTTTTT

V: TRBV6-1
size: once
J: TRBJ1-5
D: TRBD1
CDR3: CASSEWDRDQPQHF
DNA: TGTGCCAGCAGTGAGTGGGACAGGGATCAGCCCCAGCATTTT

V: TRBV27
size: NA
J: TRBJ2-6
D: TRBD2
CDR3: CASSGGDGANVLTF
DNA: TGTGCCTCTTCCGGGGGGGATGGGGCCAACGTCCTGACTTTC

V: TRBV7-8
size: NA
J: TRBJ2-3
D: NA
CDR3: CASSLVLGGHTDTQYF
DNA: TGTGCCAGCAGCTTAGTTCTGGGGGGGCACACAGATACGCAGTATTTT

V: TRBV19
size: NA
J: TRBJ1-5
D: NA
CDR3: CASSPEQRPQHF
DNA: TGTGCCAGTAGTCCGGAGCAACGGCCCCAGCATTTT

V: TRBV2
size: NA
J: TRBJ1-5
D: NA
CDR3: CATGGNEGQPQHF
DNA: TGTGCCACCGGGGGGAATGAGGGTCAGCCCCAGCATTTT

V: TRBV12-3/TRBV12-4
size: few
J: TRBJ2-3
D: NA
CDR3: CASSSFVSDTQYF
DNA: TGTGCCAGCAGTTCCTTCGTATCGGATACGCAGTATTTT

V: TRBV5-4
size: NA
J: TRBJ2-3
D: TRBD2
CDR3: CASSRTSGGTDTQYF
DNA: TGTGCCAGCAGCCGGACTAGCGGGGGTACTGATACGCAGTATTTT

V: TRBV5-1
size: few
J: TRBJ2-5
D: TRBD2
CDR3: CASSFNSGGETQYF
DNA: TGCGCCAGCAGCTTCAATAGCGGGGGAGAGACCCAGTACTTC

V: TRBV28
size: NA
J: TRBJ1-6
D: TRBD1
CDR3: CASSRQGRNSPLHF
DNA: TGTGCCAGCAGTCGACAGGGGCGGAATTCACCCCTCCACTTT

V: TRBV3-1/TRBV3-2
size: many
J: TRBJ1-2
D: TRBD1
CDR3: CASSQLDRPTNYGYTF
DNA: TGTGCCAGCAGCCAGTTGGACAGGCCAACTAACTATGGCTACACCTTC

V: TRBV6-5
size: NA
J: TRBJ2-7
D: TRBD1
CDR3: CASSSDRAEQYF
DNA: TGTGCCAGCAGTTCGGACAGGGCCGAGCAGTACTTC

V: TRBV6-5
size: few
J: TRBJ1-2
D: NA
CDR3: CASSYSDRPAGYTF
DNA: TGTGCCAGCAGTTACTCCGACAGGCCGGCTGGCTACACCTTC

V: TRBV7-9
size: once
J: TRBJ2-2
D: NA
CDR3: CASSSDRSTGELFF
DNA: TGTGCCAGCAGCTCGGACAGATCCACCGGGGAGCTGTTTTTT

V: TRBV7-9
size: NA
J: TRBJ1-1
D: NA
CDR3: CASSSTPRGTEAFF
DNA: TGTGCCAGCAGCTCAACCCCACGGGGCACTGAAGCTTTCTTT

V: TRBV4-1
size: NA
J: TRBJ1-3
D: NA
CDR3: CASSQGGARLRSGNTIYF
DNA: TGCGCCAGCAGCCAAGGTGGGGCCCGGTTGCGCTCTGGAAACACCATATATTTT

V: TRBV7-9
size: NA
J: TRBJ1-3
D: NA
CDR3: CASSFRGTVSSGNTIYF
DNA: TGTGCCAGCAGCTTTCGGGGGACGGTGAGCTCTGGAAACACCATATATTTT

V: TRBV28
size: once
J: TRBJ1-1
D: TRBD1
CDR3: CASSGTGQGNTEAFF
DNA: TGTGCCAGCAGTGGGACCGGACAGGGGAACACTGAAGCTTTCTTT

V: TRBV7-2
size: NA
J: TRBJ1-2
D: NA
CDR3: CASRGVLQQIANYGYTF
DNA: TGTGCCAGCCGCGGGGTTCTTCAGCAGATCGCTAACTATGGCTACACCTTC

V: TRBV19
size: NA
J: TRBJ1-1
D: NA
CDR3: CASSPRANTEAFF
DNA: TGTGCCAGTAGTCCCCGAGCGAACACTGAAGCTTTCTTT

V: TRBV28
size: NA
J: TRBJ2-2
D: NA
CDR3: CASHRGSNTGELFF
DNA: TGTGCCAGCCATAGAGGGAGCAACACCGGGGAGCTGTTTTTT

V: TRBV29-1
size: NA
J: TRBJ1-2
D: NA
CDR3: CSVKPGTNYGYTF
DNA: TGCAGCGTGAAGCCGGGGACTAACTATGGCTACACCTTC

V: TRBV7-2
size: once
J: TRBJ1-2
D: TRBD1
CDR3: CASSHLKTGVGGYTF
DNA: TGTGCCAGCAGCCACCTCAAGACAGGGGTTGGTGGCTACACCTTC

V: TRBV9
size: few
J: TRBJ2-2
D: TRBD2
CDR3: CASSAGGFTGELFF
DNA: TGTGCCAGCAGCGCGGGGGGGTTCACCGGGGAGCTGTTTTTT